The rows below give T cell receptor beta chains drawn from one sample of a study of blood T cell repertoires in COVID-19. TCRdb's table, derived via immunoSEQ multiplex PCR, lists solely in-frame clones and lacks some. The table lists over 200,000 clones, about 90% of them singletons. The sample was PBMCs or T cells enriched from blood (not recorded which). Receptors were obtained from a woman aged 30 to 39 with acute COVID-19. The CDR3 runs from the conserved cysteine through the conserved F or W. Fields, in order: J gene, clone size, V gene, D gene, CDR3 protein, CDR3 DNA. A D gene is named only where the DNA matches it firmly. The listing skips clone size in some rows; elsewhere it reads once, few, many or a size class.

TRBJ2-7 | - | TRBV28 | TRBD1 | CASLSGQGAREQYF | TGTGCCAGTCTCTCGGGACAGGGGGCGAGAGAGCAGTACTTC
TRBJ1-4 | once | TRBV2 | - | CASSPGDTLEKLFF | TGTGCCAGCAGTCCCGGGGACACCCTTGAAAAACTGTTTTTT
TRBJ2-3 | - | TRBV28 | TRBD2 | CASRSGGTTDTQYF | TGTGCCAGCAGATCGGGGGGGACCACAGATACGCAGTATTTT
TRBJ2-5 | - | TRBV25-1 | - | CASSEFGQETQYF | TGTGCCAGCAGTGAATTCGGCCAAGAGACCCAGTACTTC
TRBJ1-2 | - | TRBV12-3/TRBV12-4 | - | CASSTKVRDGYTF | TGTGCCAGCAGTACCAAGGTCCGGGATGGCTACACCTTC
TRBJ1-2 | - | TRBV21-1 | - | CASSITAEPEGYTF | TGTGCCAGCAGTATTACAGCGGAGCCCGAAGGCTACACCTTC
TRBJ2-7 | - | TRBV12-3/TRBV12-4 | - | CASSLARGYEQYF | TGTGCCAGCAGTTTAGCCAGGGGATACGAGCAGTACTTC
TRBJ2-7 | - | TRBV5-1 | - | CASSSATSAYEQYF | TGCGCCAGCAGCTCTGCGACGAGCGCCTACGAGCAGTACTTC
TRBJ1-5 | few | TRBV18 | TRBD1 | CASSPTGANQPQHF | TGTGCCAGCTCACCCACAGGGGCCAATCAGCCCCAGCATTTT
TRBJ1-2 | - | TRBV14 | - | CASSPRTDYGYTF | TGTGCCAGCAGCCCCCGGACAGACTATGGCTACACCTTC
TRBJ1-1 | once | TRBV29-1 | TRBD1 | CSVPRTGSTEAFF | TGCAGCGTTCCCCGGACAGGGAGCACTGAAGCTTTCTTT
TRBJ1-1 | - | TRBV5-6 | - | CASSSKFYRLNTEAFF | TGTGCCAGCAGCTCAAAATTTTACAGGCTGAACACTGAAGCTTTCTTT
TRBJ1-2 | - | TRBV19 | TRBD1 | CASTRPGQGNGYTF | TGTGCCAGTACCCGGCCGGGACAGGGAAATGGCTACACCTTC
TRBJ1-1 | - | TRBV27 | - | CASSLSRGGEGTEAFF | TGTGCCAGCAGTTTATCCCGAGGGGGTGAGGGGACTGAAGCTTTCTTT
TRBJ2-3 | - | TRBV4-1 | - | CASSQDGPRATGTDTQYF | TGCGCCAGCAGCCAAGATGGGCCCCGCGCGACGGGCACAGATACGCAGTATTTT
TRBJ2-7 | once | TRBV7-9 | - | CASSARDTEAGYEQYF | TGTGCCAGCAGCGCGAGGGACACCGAAGCCGGATACGAGCAGTACTTC
TRBJ2-7 | - | TRBV27 | TRBD1 | CASRNLGGVHEQYF | TGTGCCAGCAGAAATCTAGGGGGCGTCCACGAGCAGTACTTC
TRBJ2-1 | - | TRBV10-3 | TRBD2 | CAISVAGGHDEQFF | TGTGCCATCAGTGTAGCGGGGGGCCACGATGAGCAGTTCTTC
TRBJ2-7 | - | TRBV10-3 | - | CAISANYEQYF | TGTGCCATCAGTGCTAACTACGAGCAGTACTTC
TRBJ2-7 | - | TRBV19 | - | CASSPGQHQDEQYF | TGTGCCAGTAGCCCCGGACAGCATCAGGACGAGCAGTACTTC
TRBJ1-5 | once | TRBV9 | - | CASSPGDNQPQHF | TGTGCCAGCAGCCCGGGGGACAATCAGCCCCAGCATTTT
TRBJ1-1 | - | TRBV28 | TRBD1 | CAILTGGNTEAFF | TGTGCCATCCTGACAGGGGGCAATACTGAAGCTTTCTTT
TRBJ1-6 | - | TRBV11-2 | - | CASSLAGDSPLHF | TGTGCCAGCAGCTTAGCAGGGGATTCACCCCTCCACTTT
TRBJ1-1 | - | TRBV5-1 | TRBD1 | CASSEGQWNTEAFF | TGCGCCAGCAGCGAGGGACAGTGGAACACTGAAGCTTTCTTT
TRBJ1-3 | - | TRBV18 | TRBD1 | CASSPSLDRNSGNTIYF | TGTGCCAGCTCACCAAGTCTGGACAGGAACTCTGGAAACACCATATATTTT
TRBJ2-5 | - | TRBV27 | - | CASSPVEYQETQYF | TGTGCCAGCAGCCCGGTGGAGTACCAAGAGACCCAGTACTTC